The clone carrying this TCR beta chain appeared many times. For naive CD8 T cells, sorting used the CD8+CD4-CCR7+CD45RA+ phenotype. The sample is drawn from a study of molecular identifiers for immune sequencing clone quantification. Previously reported methods and listed TCR primers produced the bulk TCR libraries. TCRdb analysed the PCR reads with MiXCR anew, one entry per CDR3 protein. The sample holds over 600,000 distinct CDR3 sequences, 15% to 20% seen once. Looked up from germline, CDR1 is SQVTM and CDR2 is ANQGSEA. Trimming took off 7 bases at V and 4 bases at J, with 13 bases between the two ends. The CDR3 length is 12 residues.

The source is a human donor in good health. Some libraries in this study had Jurkat cell RNA spiked in. The sequencing sample was made of naive CD8+ T cells from blood, with Jurkat cell RNA spiked in. The subset denotes: FACS-sorted CD8+CD4-CCR7+CD45RA+ naive T cells. The V call is TRBV29-1, the J call TRBJ1-1; no reliable D call. This CDR3 reads CSAEVSGTEAFF. As DNA, the CDR3 is TGCAGCGCCGAAGTCTCCGGCACTGAAGCTTTCTTT.